This TCR beta chain was retrieved from a study of cytomegalovirus exposure and HLA in healthy donors. Notes on the study in general: The study designated around 150 TCR beta chains cytomegalovirus-associated. Per a later analysis, 15,000 to 20,000 TCR beta sequences showed association with HLA alleles at 0.05 false discovery rate. Reportedly, diagnosis of cytomegalovirus status by the classifier showed high specificity and sensitivity.

Primers for the PCR totalled 60 Vbeta and 13 Jbeta. The table came from immunoSEQ multiplex PCR; TCRdb's copy has only in-frame clones and leaves some out. The sample holds 150,000 to 200,000 clones, 70% to 75% seen once. With regard to this clone: The antigen is undetermined.

The TCR originated in a man between 18 and 35 years old in good health and CMV-seropositive. Sequenced material: PBMCs.

DNA of the CDR3: TGTGCCAGCAGCGTAGGACCCGGGGGCACTGAAGCTTTCTTT. Translated, it gives CASSVGPGGTEAFF. The chain uses TRBV9 and TRBJ1-1, with TRBD1 as a possible D gene (5 bases). V lost 0 bases and J lost 4, with 10 bases in between. In germline, CDR1 is SGDLS, CDR2 YYNGEE. The CDR3 totals 14 residues. Based on the CDR3 plus reference TRBV9 and TRBJ1-1, the full variable domain is DSGVTQTPKHLITATGQRVTLRCSPRSGDLSVYWYQQSLDQGLQFLIQYYNGEERAKGNILERFSAQQFPDLHSELNLSSLELGDSALYFCASSVGPGGTEAFFGQGTRLTVV.